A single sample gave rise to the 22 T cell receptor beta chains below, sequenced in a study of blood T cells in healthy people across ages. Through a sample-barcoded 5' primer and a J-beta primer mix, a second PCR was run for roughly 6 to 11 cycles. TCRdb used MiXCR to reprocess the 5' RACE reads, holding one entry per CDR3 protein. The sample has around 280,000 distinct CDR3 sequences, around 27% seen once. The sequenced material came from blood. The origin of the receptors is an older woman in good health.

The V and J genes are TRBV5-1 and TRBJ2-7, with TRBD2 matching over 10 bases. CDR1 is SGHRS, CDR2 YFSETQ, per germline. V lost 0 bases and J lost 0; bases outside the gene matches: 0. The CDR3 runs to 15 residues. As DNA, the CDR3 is TGCGCCAGCAGCTTGGGACTAGCGGGCTCCTACGAGCAGTACTTC. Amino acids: CASSLGLAGSYEQYF. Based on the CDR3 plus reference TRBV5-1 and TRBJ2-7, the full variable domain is KAGVTQTPRYLIKTRGQQVTLSCSPISGHRSVSWYQQTPGQGLQFLFEYFSETQRNKGNFPGRFSGRQFSNSRSEMNVSTLELGDSALYLCASSLGLAGSYEQYFGPGTRLTVT.

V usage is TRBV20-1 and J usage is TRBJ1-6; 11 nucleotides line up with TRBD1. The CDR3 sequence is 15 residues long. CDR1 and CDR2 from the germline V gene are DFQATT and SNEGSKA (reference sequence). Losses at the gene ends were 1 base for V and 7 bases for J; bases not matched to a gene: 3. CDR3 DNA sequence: TGCAGTGCTAGAGGGGACAGGGGGAAAAATTCACCCCTCCACTTT. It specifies CSARGDRGKNSPLHF.

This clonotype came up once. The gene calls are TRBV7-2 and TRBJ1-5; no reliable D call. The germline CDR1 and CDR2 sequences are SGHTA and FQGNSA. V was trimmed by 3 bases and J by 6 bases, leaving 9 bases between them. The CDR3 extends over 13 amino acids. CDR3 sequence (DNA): TGTGCCAGCAGCTTTTACCTGGGTCAGCCCCAGCATTTT. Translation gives CASSFYLGQPQHF.

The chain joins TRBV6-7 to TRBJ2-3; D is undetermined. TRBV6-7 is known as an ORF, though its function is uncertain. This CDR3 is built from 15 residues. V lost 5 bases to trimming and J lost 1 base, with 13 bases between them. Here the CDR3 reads CASSPPDTCTDTQYF. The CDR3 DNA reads TGTGCCAGCAGTCCTCCAGACACCTGCACAGATACGCAGTATTTT.

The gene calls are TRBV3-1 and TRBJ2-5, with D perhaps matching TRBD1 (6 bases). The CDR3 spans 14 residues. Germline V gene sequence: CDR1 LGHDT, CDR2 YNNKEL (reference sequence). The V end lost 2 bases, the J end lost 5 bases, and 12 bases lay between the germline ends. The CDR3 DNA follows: TGTGCCAGCAGCCAAAGGGGGTTGGAGGAGACCCAGTACTTC. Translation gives CASSQRGLEETQYF.

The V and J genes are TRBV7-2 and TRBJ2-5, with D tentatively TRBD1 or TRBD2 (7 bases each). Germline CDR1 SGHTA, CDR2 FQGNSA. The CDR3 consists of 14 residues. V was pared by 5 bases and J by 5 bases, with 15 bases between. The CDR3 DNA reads TGTGCCAGCAGCCCAGGGGGGGCTATGGAGACCCAGTACTTC. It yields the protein CASSPGGAMETQYF. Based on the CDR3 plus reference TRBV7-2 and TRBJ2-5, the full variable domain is GAGVSQSPSNKVTEKGKDVELRCDPISGHTALYWYRQSLGQGLEFLIYFQGNSAPDKSGLPSDRFSAERTGGSVSTLTIQRTQQEDSAVYLCASSPGGAMETQYFGPGTRLLVL.

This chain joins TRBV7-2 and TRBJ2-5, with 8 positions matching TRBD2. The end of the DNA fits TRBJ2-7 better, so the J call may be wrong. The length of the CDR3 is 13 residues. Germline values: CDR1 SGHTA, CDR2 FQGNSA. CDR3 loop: CASSISGSVEQYF. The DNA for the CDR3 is TGTGCCAGCAGCATCAGCGGGAGCGTCGAGCAGTACTTC.

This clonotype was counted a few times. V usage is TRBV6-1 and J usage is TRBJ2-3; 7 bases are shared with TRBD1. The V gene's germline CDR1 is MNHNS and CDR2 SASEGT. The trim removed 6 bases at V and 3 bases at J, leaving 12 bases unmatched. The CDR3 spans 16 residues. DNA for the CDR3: TGTGCCAGCAGATCCAGACAGGGTGGTTCAACAGATACGCAGTATTTT. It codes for CASRSRQGGSTDTQYF.

In DNA, the CDR3 is TGTGCCAGCACGGTAGCGGGAAGGGAGTTCTTC. Translating it yields CASTVAGREFF. The gene calls are TRBV28 and TRBJ2-1; TRBD2 aligns across 8 bases. The V and J ends lost 7 bases and 14 bases, in that order; junction bases with no gene match: 7. The germline gives CDR1 MDHEN, CDR2 SYDVKM. This CDR3 is built from 11 residues.

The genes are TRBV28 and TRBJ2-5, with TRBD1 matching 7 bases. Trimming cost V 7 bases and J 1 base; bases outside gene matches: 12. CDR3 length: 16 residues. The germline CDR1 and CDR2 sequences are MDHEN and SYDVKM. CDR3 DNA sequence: TGTGCCAGCACCATGCTGGGGACAGCCGCCCAAGAGACCCAGTACTTC. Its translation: CASTMLGTAAQETQYF.

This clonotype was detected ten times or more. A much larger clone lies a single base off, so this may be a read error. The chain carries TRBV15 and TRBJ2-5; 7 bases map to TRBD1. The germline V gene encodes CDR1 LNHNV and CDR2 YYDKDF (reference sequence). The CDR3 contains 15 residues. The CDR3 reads CAASRLTGTEETQYF. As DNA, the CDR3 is TGTGCCGCCAGCAGGTTGACAGGGACCGAAGAGACCCAGTACTTC.

The CDR3, as DNA: TGTGCCAGCAGCTTCGTATCTAGCGCCGAGCAGTACTTC. Encoded protein: CASSFVSSAEQYF. The gene calls are TRBV5-5 and TRBJ2-7, with D perhaps TRBD2 (6 bases). The V gene's germline CDR1 is SGHKS and CDR2 YYEKEE (reference sequence). The germline V and J ends were trimmed by 2 bases and 6 bases, with 12 bases remaining between them. The CDR3 is 13 residues long.

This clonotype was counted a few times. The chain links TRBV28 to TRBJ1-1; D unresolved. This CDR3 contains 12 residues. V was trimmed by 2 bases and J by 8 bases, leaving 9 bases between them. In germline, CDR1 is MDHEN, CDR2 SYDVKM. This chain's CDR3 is CASSLAKEEAFF. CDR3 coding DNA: TGTGCCAGCAGTTTAGCCAAGGAGGAAGCTTTCTTT. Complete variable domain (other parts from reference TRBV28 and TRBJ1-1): DVKVTQSSRYLVKRTGEKVFLECVQDMDHENMFWYRQDPGLGLRLIYFSYDVKMKEKGDIPEGYSVSREKKERFSLILESASTNQTSMYLCASSLAKEEAFFGQGTRLTVV.

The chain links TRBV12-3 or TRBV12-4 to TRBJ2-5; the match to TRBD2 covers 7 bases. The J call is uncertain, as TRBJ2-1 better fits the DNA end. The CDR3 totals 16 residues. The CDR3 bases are TGTGCCAGCAGTTCCCAGGAACGGGGGGTCGGCAATGAGCAGTTCTTC. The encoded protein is CASSSQERGVGNEQFF.

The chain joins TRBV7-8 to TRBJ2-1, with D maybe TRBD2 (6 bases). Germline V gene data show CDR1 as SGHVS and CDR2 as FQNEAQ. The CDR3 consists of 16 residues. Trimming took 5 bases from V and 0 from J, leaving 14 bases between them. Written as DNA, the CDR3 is TGTGCCAGCAGCCTTAGCGGCAAAAACTCCTACAATGAGCAGTTCTTC. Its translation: CASSLSGKNSYNEQFF.

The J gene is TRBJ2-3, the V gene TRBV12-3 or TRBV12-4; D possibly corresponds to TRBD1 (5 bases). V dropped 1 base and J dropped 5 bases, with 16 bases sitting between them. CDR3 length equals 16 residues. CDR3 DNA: TGTGCCAGCAGTTTAGTCGGGCGGACATTGGGAGATACGCAGTATTTT. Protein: CASSLVGRTLGDTQYF.

The chain's CDR3 is CASSYSSTSAGGNEQFF. The CDR3 coding sequence is TGTGCCAGCAGTTACTCATCGACTAGTGCCGGGGGCAATGAGCAGTTCTTC. The rearrangement uses TRBV6-5 and TRBJ2-5; D is possibly TRBD2 (6 bases). The DNA end is more similar to TRBJ2-1, so the J call may be wrong. Germline loops: CDR1 MNHEY, CDR2 SVGAGI. This CDR3 comprises 17 residues.

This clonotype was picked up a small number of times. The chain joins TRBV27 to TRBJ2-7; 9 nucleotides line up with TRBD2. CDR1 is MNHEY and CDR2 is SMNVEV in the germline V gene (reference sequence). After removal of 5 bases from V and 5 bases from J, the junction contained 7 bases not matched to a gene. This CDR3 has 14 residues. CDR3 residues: CASSPRLAGHEQYF. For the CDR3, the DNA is TGTGCCAGCAGTCCCCGGCTAGCGGGGCACGAGCAGTACTTC.

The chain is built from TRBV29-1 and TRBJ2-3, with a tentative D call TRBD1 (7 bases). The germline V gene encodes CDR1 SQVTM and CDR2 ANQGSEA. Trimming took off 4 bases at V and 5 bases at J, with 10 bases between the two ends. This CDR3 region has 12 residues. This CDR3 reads CSVVRGEDTQYF. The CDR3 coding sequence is TGCAGCGTTGTCAGGGGGGAAGATACGCAGTATTTT.

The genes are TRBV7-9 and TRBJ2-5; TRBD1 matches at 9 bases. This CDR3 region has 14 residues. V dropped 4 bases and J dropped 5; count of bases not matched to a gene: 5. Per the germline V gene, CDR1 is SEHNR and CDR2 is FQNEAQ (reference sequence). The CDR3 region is CASSSTGGGETQYF. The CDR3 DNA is TGTGCCAGCAGCTCCACAGGGGGCGGGGAGACCCAGTACTTC. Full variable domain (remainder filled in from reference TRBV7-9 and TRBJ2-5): DTGVSQNPRHKITKRGQNVTFRCDPISEHNRLYWYRQTLGQGPEFLTYFQNEAQLEKSRLLSDRFSAERPKGSFSTLEIQRTEQGDSAMYLCASSSTGGGETQYFGPGTRLLVL.

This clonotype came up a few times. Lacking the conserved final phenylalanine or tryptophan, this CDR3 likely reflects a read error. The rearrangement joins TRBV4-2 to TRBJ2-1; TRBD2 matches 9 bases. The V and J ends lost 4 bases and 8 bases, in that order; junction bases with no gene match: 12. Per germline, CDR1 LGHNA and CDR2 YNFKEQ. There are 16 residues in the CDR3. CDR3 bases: TGTGCCAGCAGCCCTACGGCAGCGGGAGGATCCCATGAGCAGTTCCTC. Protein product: CASSPTAAGGSHEQFL.

The CDR3 DNA reads TGTGCCAGCACCACTAGCGTCCAAGAGACCCAGTACTTC. Protein: CASTTSVQETQYF. The chain joins TRBV7-8 to TRBJ2-5; 7 bases map to TRBD2. CDR3 size: 13 residues. From germline, CDR1 is SGHVS and CDR2 FQNEAQ. V shed 7 bases and J 1 base; nucleotides not matched to a gene: 3.